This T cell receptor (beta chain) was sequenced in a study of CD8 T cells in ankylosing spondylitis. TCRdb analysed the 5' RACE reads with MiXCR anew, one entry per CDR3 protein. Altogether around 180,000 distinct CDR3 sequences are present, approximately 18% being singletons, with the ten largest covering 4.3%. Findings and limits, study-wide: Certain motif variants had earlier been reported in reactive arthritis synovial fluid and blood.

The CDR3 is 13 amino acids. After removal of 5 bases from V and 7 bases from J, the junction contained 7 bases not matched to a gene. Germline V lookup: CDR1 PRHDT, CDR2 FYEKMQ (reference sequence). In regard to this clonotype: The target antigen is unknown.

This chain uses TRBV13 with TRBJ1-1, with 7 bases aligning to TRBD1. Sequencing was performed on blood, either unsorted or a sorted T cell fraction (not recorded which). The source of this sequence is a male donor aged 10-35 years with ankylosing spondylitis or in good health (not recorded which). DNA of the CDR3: TGTGCCAGCAGCCCTGACAGGGATGGTGAAGCTTTCTTT. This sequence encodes CASSPDRDGEAFF.